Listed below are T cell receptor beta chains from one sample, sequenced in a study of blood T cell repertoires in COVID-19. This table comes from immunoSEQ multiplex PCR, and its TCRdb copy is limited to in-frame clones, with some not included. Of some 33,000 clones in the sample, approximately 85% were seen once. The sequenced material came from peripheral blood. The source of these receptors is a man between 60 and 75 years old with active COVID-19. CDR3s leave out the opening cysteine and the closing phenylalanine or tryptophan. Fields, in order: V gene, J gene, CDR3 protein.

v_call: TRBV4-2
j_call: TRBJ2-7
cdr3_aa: ASSHLRTYEQY

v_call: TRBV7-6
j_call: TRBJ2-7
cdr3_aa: ASSDRTGVNEQY

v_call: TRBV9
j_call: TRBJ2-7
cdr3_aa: ASSQGREGRYAQY

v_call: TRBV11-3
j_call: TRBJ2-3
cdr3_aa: ASSTRGVGPTDTQY

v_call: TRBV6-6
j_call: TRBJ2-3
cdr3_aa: ASRSRGLGTDTQY

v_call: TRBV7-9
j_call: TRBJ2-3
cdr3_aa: ASSITTGSTDTQY

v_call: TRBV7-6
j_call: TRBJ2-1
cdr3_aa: ASSPDARLAGRAYNEQF

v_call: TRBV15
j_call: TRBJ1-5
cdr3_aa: ATSSSGQGNQPQH

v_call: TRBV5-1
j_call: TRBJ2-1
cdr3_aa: ASSSGLVSEQF

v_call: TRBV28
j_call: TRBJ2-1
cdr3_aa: ASTSGGPEQF

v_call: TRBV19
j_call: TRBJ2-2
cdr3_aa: ATLGGPIANTGELF

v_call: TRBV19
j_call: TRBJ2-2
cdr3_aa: ASSYGLNTGELF

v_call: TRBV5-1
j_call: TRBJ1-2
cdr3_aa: ASRPGTAGGYT

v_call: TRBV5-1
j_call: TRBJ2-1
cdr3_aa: ASSLGGAGAYNEQF

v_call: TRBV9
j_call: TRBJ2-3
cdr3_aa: ASSVASGLAGVDTQY

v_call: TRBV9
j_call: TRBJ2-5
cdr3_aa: ASSVGGSETQY

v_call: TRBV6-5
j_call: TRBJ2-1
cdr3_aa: ASSYRPASGRNEQF

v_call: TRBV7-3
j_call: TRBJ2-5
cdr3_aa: ASSLGHEETQY

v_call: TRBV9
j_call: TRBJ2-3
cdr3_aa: ASARQGWEITDTQY

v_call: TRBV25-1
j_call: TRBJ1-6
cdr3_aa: ASSGIGVRLH

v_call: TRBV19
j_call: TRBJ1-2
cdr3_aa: ASSIEQGPSYGYT

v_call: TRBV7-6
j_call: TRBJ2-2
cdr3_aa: ASSSGLITNTGELF

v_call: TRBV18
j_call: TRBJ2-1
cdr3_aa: ASSPPGTGSYNEQF

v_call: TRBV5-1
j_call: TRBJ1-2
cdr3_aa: ASSPDSFYGYT

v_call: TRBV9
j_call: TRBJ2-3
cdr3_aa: ASSVATSRTDTQY

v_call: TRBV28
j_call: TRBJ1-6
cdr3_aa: ASRGQGLASPLH

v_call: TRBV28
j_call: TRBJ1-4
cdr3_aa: ASNLYRGRVADEKLF

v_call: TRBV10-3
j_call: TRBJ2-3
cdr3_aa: AIREPGLGLTDTQY

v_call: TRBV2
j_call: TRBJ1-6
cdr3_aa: ASSGHWVGGGNSPLH

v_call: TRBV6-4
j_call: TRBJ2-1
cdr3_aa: ASRGKTNPTDYNEQF

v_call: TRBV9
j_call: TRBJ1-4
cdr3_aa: ASSVLEEGKLF

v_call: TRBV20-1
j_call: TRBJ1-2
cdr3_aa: SAPRGGYT

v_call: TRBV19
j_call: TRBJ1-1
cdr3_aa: ASSRRGDRTEAF

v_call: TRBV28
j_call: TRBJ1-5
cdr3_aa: ASSPRQPNQPQH

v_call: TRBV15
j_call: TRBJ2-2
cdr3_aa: ATRPGQARREYTGELF

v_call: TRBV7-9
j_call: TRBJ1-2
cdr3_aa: ASSLTGTGDYGYT

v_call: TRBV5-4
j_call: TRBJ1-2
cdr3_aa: ASSGTGGILYGYT

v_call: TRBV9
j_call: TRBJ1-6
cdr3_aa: ASSVGTADNSPLH

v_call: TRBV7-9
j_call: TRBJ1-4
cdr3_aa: ASSQNDRGLTNEKLF

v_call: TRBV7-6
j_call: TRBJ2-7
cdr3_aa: ASSVLSEDSYEQY

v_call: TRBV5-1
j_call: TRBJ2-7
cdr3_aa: ASSPVQGPAYEQY

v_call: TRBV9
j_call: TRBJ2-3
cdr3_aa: ASSDPLAGGTDTQY

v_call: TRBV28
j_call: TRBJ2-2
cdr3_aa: ASSLVFLDRGTGELF

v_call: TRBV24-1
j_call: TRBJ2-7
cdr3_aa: ATSDSKRASYEQY

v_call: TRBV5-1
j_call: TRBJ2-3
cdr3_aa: ASSLGGRAMGDTQY

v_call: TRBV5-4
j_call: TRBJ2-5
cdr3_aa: ASSLERFYEGTQY

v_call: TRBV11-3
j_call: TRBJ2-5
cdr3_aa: ASAGGGAGQETQY

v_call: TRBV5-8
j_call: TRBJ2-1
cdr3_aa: APRVREKRNEQF

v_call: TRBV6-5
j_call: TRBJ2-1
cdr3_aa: ASNRLAGDNEQF

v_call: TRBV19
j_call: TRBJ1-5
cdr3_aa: ASSIRGRASSTQPQH

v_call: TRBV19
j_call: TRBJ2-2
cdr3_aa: ASSRTSGTSSGELF

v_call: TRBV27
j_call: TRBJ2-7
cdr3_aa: ASRIGQGLYEQY

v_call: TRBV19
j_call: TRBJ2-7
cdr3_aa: ASSTNLGAYEQY

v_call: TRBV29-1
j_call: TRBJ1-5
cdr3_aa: SVGGGEGQPQH

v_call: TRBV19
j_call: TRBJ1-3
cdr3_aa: ASSIWDRLISGNTIY

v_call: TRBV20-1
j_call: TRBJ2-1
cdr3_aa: SASERNNEQF

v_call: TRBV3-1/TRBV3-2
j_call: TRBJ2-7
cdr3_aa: ASSQTTTTSGRYYEQY

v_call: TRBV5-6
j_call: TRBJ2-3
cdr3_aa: ASSPEATSTDTQY